The 30 T cell receptor beta chains below come from one sample, sequenced in a study of OX40 agonist ivuxolimab in advanced cancers. The protocol was immunoSEQ multiplex PCR, while the TCRdb copy is restricted to in-frame clones and leaves out a portion. The sample consists of around 67,000 clones, roughly 87% of them appearing once. Sequencing used CD4+ or CD8+ T cells sorted from blood, obtained in a trial of the OX40 agonist ivuxolimab. The receptors come from an adult with an advanced solid tumor such as melanoma, head and neck, liver or kidney cancer.

About this clone itself: The junction shows a germline mismatch at one end, possibly a read error. The chain carries TRBV7-7 and TRBJ1-4; the D is unclear. The germline CDR1 and CDR2 sequences are SSHAT and FNYEAQ (reference sequence). CDR3 size: 15 residues. CDR3: CASSKSWDPNEKLFF. DNA of the CDR3: TGTGCTAGCAGCAAGAGCTGGGATCCTAATGAAAAACTGTTTTTT. Full variable domain (remainder filled in from reference TRBV7-7 and TRBJ1-4): GAGVSQSPRYKVTKRGQDVTLRCDPISSHATLYWYQQALGQGPEFLTYFNYEAQPDKSGLPSDRFSAERPEGSISTLTIQRTEQRDSAMYRCASSKSWDPNEKLFFGSGTQLSVL.

The V and J genes are TRBV14 and TRBJ2-3, with D perhaps TRBD2 (6 bases). The CDR3 extends over 15 amino acids. V was trimmed by 1 base and J by 6 bases, leaving 14 bases between them. CDR1 and CDR2 from the germline V gene are SGHDN and FVKESK. The CDR3 loop reads CASSQGRDWGDTQYF. CDR3 DNA: TGTGCCAGCAGCCAAGGGCGGGACTGGGGCGATACGCAGTATTTT.

The V and J genes are TRBV19 and TRBJ2-1; TRBD2 matches at 11 bases. From germline, CDR1 is LNHDA and CDR2 SQIVND (reference sequence). The CDR3 length is 16 residues. V trimming: 5 bases; J trimming: 3 bases; junction bases outside the gene matches: 6. The chain's CDR3 is CASSPLAGGVYNEQFF. The CDR3 coding sequence is TGTGCCAGTAGTCCGTTAGCGGGGGGGGTCTACAATGAGCAGTTCTTC.

The chain couples TRBV2 to TRBJ2-3; D might be TRBD1 or TRBD2, each matching 6 bases. Germline lookup yields CDR1 SNHLY and CDR2 FYNNEI. V lost 2 bases to trimming and J lost 4 bases, with 13 bases between them. CDR3 length: 15 amino acids. CDR3 bases: TGTGCCAGCAGTGAAAACAGGGACTGGTCAGATACGCAGTATTTT. It is translated as CASSENRDWSDTQYF.

This chain joins TRBV10-3 and TRBJ1-6; D gene ambiguous. Trimming cost V 9 bases and J 7 bases, with 13 bases left between them. The length of the CDR3 is 13 residues. From germline, CDR1 is ENHRY and CDR2 SYGVKD. This CDR3 is CAISGSRNSPLHF. The CDR3 region has the DNA TGTGCCATTAGCGGGTCTCGGAATTCACCCCTCCACTTT.

The chain carries TRBV18 and TRBJ1-1, with D hard to call. The CDR3 extends over 13 amino acids. Germline loops: CDR1 KGHSH, CDR2 LQKENI. V was pared by 3 bases and J by 5 bases, with 10 bases between. This chain's CDR3 is CASSPAAGTEAFF. Written as DNA, the CDR3 is TGTGCCAGCTCACCTGCTGCGGGTACTGAAGCTTTCTTT.

The chain combines TRBV25-1 with TRBJ2-1; D remains ambiguous. V was shortened by 4 bases and J by 9 bases, with 7 bases between the two germline ends. The length of the CDR3 is 11 residues. The germline CDR1 and CDR2 sequences are MGHDK and SYGVNS. The CDR3 reads CASSGPGEQFF. CDR3 nucleotide sequence: TGTGCCAGCAGTGGTCCGGGTGAGCAGTTCTTC.

The rearrangement uses TRBV4-1 and TRBJ2-1, with TRBD2 as a possible D gene (6 bases). The CDR3 totals 15 residues. The germline CDR1 and CDR2 sequences are MGHRA and YSYEKL. V lost 8 bases and J 7 bases, leaving 21 bases between the germline ends. The CDR3 DNA is TGCGCCAGCGAACCGGGCGGGACCACTTGGAATGAGCAGTTCTTC. Its protein is CASEPGGTTWNEQFF.

V gene TRBV6-5 combines with J gene TRBJ1-5; no clear D. CDR1 is MNHEY and CDR2 is SVGAGI in the germline V gene. Trimming removed 2 bases at V and 2 bases at J, with 7 bases between. This CDR3 is 14 amino acids long. The CDR3 DNA sequence: TGTGCCAGCAGTTACCGGATGGGCAATCAGCCCCAGCATTTT. Its protein product is CASSYRMGNQPQHF.

This chain connects TRBV6-5 to TRBJ2-3; weak D call: TRBD1 (5 bases). CDR3 length: 14 amino acids. V was cut by 5 bases and J by 2 bases, with 11 bases left in between. Germline CDR1 reads MNHEY; CDR2 reads SVGAGI. CDR3 region: CASSVQEFTDTQYF. CDR3 in DNA: TGTGCCAGCAGTGTACAGGAATTCACAGATACGCAGTATTTT.

The chain carries TRBV7-2 and TRBJ1-1; perhaps TRBD1 as D (6 bases). Germline CDR1 SGHTA, CDR2 FQGNSA. The CDR3 sequence is 13 residues long. Trimming took 5 bases from V and 3 from J, leaving 10 bases between them. CDR3: CASSLQGDTEAFF. CDR3 nucleotides: TGTGCCAGCAGCCTACAGGGTGACACTGAAGCTTTCTTT.

This CDR3 is CASSPAGTARGKLFF. CDR3 nucleotides: TGTGCCAGCAGTCCTGCCGGGACCGCGAGGGGAAAACTGTTTTTT. The chain employs TRBV7-9 and TRBJ1-4, with a possible D match to TRBD1 (5 bases). This CDR3 contains 15 residues. V was cut by 6 bases and J by 10 bases, with 21 bases left in between. In germline, CDR1 is SEHNR, CDR2 FQNEAQ (reference sequence).

The chain couples TRBV7-9 to TRBJ2-3, with D possibly TRBD2 on 7 matching bases. The ends were cut back, 1 base at V and 4 bases at J, with 15 bases in the middle. Germline values: CDR1 SEHNR, CDR2 FQNEAQ (reference sequence). The CDR3 is 16 amino acids. The DNA for the CDR3 is TGTGCCAGCAGCTTAGAGGGGGGGCCGGTGGCAGATACGCAGTATTTT. It yields the protein CASSLEGGPVADTQYF.

The V call is TRBV5-6, the J call TRBJ1-2, with D perhaps matching TRBD1 (5 bases). This CDR3 is 13 amino acids long. Trimming removed 4 bases from V and 4 bases from J, with 11 bases in between. Germline V gene lookup returns CDR1 SGHDT and CDR2 YYEEEE. The CDR3 coding sequence is TGTGCCAGCAGCCCGGGGACCATCTATGGCTACACCTTC. Its translation is CASSPGTIYGYTF.

This clone appeared once. V and J are TRBV13 and TRBJ2-5; D is perhaps TRBD1 (6 bases). The V gene lost 6 bases and the J gene lost 2 bases, with 13 bases spanning the gap. This CDR3 is built from 14 residues. Looked up from germline, CDR1 is PRHDT and CDR2 is FYEKMQ (reference sequence). CDR3 coding DNA: TGTGCCAGCAGTCTGAGACAGGTACAAGAGACCCAGTACTTC. Amino acids: CASSLRQVQETQYF.

This rearrangement joins TRBV18 to TRBJ1-6, with D possibly being TRBD1 (6 bases). This CDR3 comprises 15 residues. Looked up from germline, CDR1 is KGHSH and CDR2 is LQKENI. The V and J ends lost 2 bases and 9 bases respectively, with 14 bases between them. CDR3 protein: CASSPGQGMGSPLHF. CDR3 bases: TGTGCCAGCTCACCAGGGCAGGGGATGGGTTCACCCCTCCACTTT.

The chain is built from TRBV6-6 and TRBJ2-3; D remains unclear. From germline, CDR1 is MNHNY and CDR2 SVGAGI (reference sequence). V dropped 2 bases and J dropped 1 base, with 7 bases sitting between them. This CDR3 has 14 residues. DNA of the CDR3: TGTGCCAGCAGTTACGCCGGACGCACAGATACGCAGTATTTT. It encodes CASSYAGRTDTQYF.

The chain employs TRBV27 and TRBJ2-5, with TRBD2 identical over 7 bases. With 2 bases clipped from V and 4 bases from J, the junction kept 4 bases outside the gene matches. The CDR3 covers 14 residues. The germline gives CDR1 MNHEY, CDR2 SMNVEV (reference sequence). This chain's CDR3 is CASSLAGAGETQYF. For the CDR3, the DNA is TGTGCCAGCAGTTTAGCGGGAGCTGGAGAGACCCAGTACTTC.

The chain has TRBV5-1 and TRBJ2-5, with 8 bases identical to TRBD2. Germline assignment: CDR1 SGHRS and CDR2 YFSETQ. Trimming cost V 4 bases and J 3 bases; bases outside gene matches: 8. CDR3 size: 15 residues. The CDR3 loop reads CASSQRPGLEETQYF. The CDR3 DNA is TGCGCCAGCAGCCAGAGACCGGGACTAGAAGAGACCCAGTACTTC.

The rearrangement links TRBV15 to TRBJ1-5, with a weak D call TRBD1 (6 bases). Trimming took 7 bases from V and 3 from J, leaving 13 bases between them. CDR3 size: 14 residues. The germline V gene encodes CDR1 LNHNV and CDR2 YYDKDF (reference sequence). This CDR3 reads CATNTGRYNQPQHF. CDR3 nucleotide sequence: TGTGCCACCAACACAGGGAGATACAATCAGCCCCAGCATTTT.

This chain uses TRBV7-2 with TRBJ1-1; D is unclear. This CDR3 has 15 amino acids. V gave up 4 bases and J gave up 3 bases, with 15 bases separating them. Germline CDR1 is SGHTA and CDR2 is FQGNSA. The CDR3 protein is CASSSSLTFHTEAFF. CDR3 coding DNA: TGTGCCAGCAGCTCGAGCTTAACGTTTCACACTGAAGCTTTCTTT.

This chain connects TRBV5-1 to TRBJ2-1; 10 bases line up with TRBD1. After removal of 0 bases from V and 8 bases from J, the junction contained 5 bases not matched to a gene. Germline-derived CDR1 and CDR2 are SGHRS and YFSETQ. The CDR3 loop spans 15 amino acids. The chain's CDR3 is CASSLVGQGTDEQFF. The CDR3 region has the DNA TGCGCCAGCAGCTTGGTGGGACAGGGGACGGATGAGCAGTTCTTC. The full variable domain, with the rest looked up from reference TRBV5-1 and TRBJ2-1, is KAGVTQTPRYLIKTRGQQVTLSCSPISGHRSVSWYQQTPGQGLQFLFEYFSETQRNKGNFPGRFSGRQFSNSRSEMNVSTLELGDSALYLCASSLVGQGTDEQFFGPGTRLTVL.

CDR3 nucleotide sequence: TGTGCTAGTGGCCCAGCAGGGGTTGACACTGAAGCTTTCTTT. As protein: CASGPAGVDTEAFF. The rearrangement uses TRBV12-5 and TRBJ1-1, with TRBD1 as a possible D gene (6 bases). V dropped 6 bases and J dropped 3 bases, with 14 bases sitting between them. Germline-derived CDR1 and CDR2 are LGHNT and FRNRAP. CDR3 length: 14 amino acids.

Concerning this clone itself: With a much larger clone just one base away, this may be a read error. The V and J genes are TRBV5-6 and TRBJ2-1; 11 bases are a match to TRBD2. CDR1 is SGHDT and CDR2 is YYEEEE in the germline V gene. Losses at the gene ends were 4 bases for V and 6 bases for J; bases not matched to a gene: 3. The CDR3 sequence is 14 residues long. As DNA, the CDR3 is TGTGCCAGCAGCGTAGCGGGAGGGCCCAATGAGCAGTTCTTC. This encodes CASSVAGGPNEQFF.

This chain links TRBV19 with TRBJ1-6, with 7 nucleotides matching TRBD1. V lost 9 bases, J lost 5 bases, and 4 bases stayed unmatched. Per germline, CDR1 LNHDA and CDR2 SQIVND (reference sequence). The length of the CDR3 is 13 residues. CDR3 in amino acids: CASQTGNNSPLHF. CDR3 in DNA: TGTGCCAGCCAGACAGGGAATAATTCACCCCTCCACTTT.

This sequence joins TRBV19 and TRBJ1-5; D uncertain. CDR3 length: 16 amino acids. The germline CDR1 and CDR2 sequences are LNHDA and SQIVND (reference sequence). The V end was cut by 3 bases, the J end by 2 bases, with 14 bases between. In DNA, the CDR3 is TGTGCCAGTAGTATTCAATTGAGGTCTCGCAATCAGCCCCAGCATTTT. It specifies CASSIQLRSRNQPQHF.

V is TRBV5-1 and J is TRBJ1-5; D is unclear. From germline, CDR1 is SGHRS and CDR2 YFSETQ. The V and J ends lost 0 bases and 5 bases respectively, with 6 bases between them. CDR3 size: 13 residues. CDR3 sequence: CASSLEADQPQHF. The CDR3, as DNA: TGCGCCAGCAGCTTGGAGGCGGATCAGCCCCAGCATTTT.

V usage is TRBV27 and J usage is TRBJ2-7; D might be TRBD2 (6 bases). With 4 bases removed from V and 2 bases from J, the gap between germline ends came to 12 bases. CDR3 length: 14 residues. Per the germline V gene, CDR1 is MNHEY and CDR2 is SMNVEV (reference sequence). CDR3 residues: CASSYSGQTYEQYF. CDR3 DNA: TGTGCCAGCAGTTACAGCGGGCAAACCTACGAGCAGTACTTC.

This rearrangement joins TRBV6-4 to TRBJ2-1, with TRBD2 identical over 9 bases. The V segment lost 7 bases and the J segment 9 bases; nucleotides outside the gene matches: 19. From germline, CDR1 is MRHNA and CDR2 SNTAGT. The CDR3 extends over 17 amino acids. CDR3 nucleotides: TGTGCCAGCACACCGACTAGCGGCGGAAGGGGGGGGTGTGAGCAGTTCTTC. Translated, it gives CASTPTSGGRGGCEQFF.

This rearrangement joins TRBV10-3 to TRBJ1-2, with D perhaps matching TRBD1 (6 bases). V lost 3 bases to trimming and J lost 6 bases, with 14 bases between them. Germline V CDR1 and CDR2: ENHRY, SYGVKD. The length of the CDR3 is 14 residues. The CDR3 coding sequence is TGTGCCATCAGTGATTTGGGGGCGCCGAATGGCTACACCTTC. Translating it yields CAISDLGAPNGYTF.